This is a list of T cell receptor beta chains from one sample in a study of blood T cell repertoires in COVID-19. Clones were sequenced by immunoSEQ multiplex PCR, and TCRdb holds only the in-frame ones, with some missing. The data contain 90,000 to 130,000 clones, roughly 85% of them seen just once; the ten biggest clones take up around 16%. The sample taken for sequencing was peripheral blood. The receptors stem from an elderly woman with active or convalescent COVID-19. The CDR3 runs from the conserved cysteine through the conserved F or W. D genes are given only for firm matches. Some rows mark clone size as missing; the rest say once, few, many or name a class of expanded clone.

CDR3nt: TGCGCCAGCAGCTTGGTGGCGGGAGTCTCCTACAATGAGCAGTTCTTC; CDR3aa: CASSLVAGVSYNEQFF; j_gene: TRBJ2-1; d_gene: TRBD2; v_gene: TRBV5-1; abundance: .
CDR3nt: TGTGCCTCGTCGCCGGGACTGGCTTACAATGAGCAGTTCTTC; CDR3aa: CASSPGLAYNEQFF; j_gene: TRBJ2-1; d_gene: .; v_gene: TRBV6-6; abundance: .
CDR3nt: TGTGCCAGCTCAGGCCAGGTGGAGACCCAGTACTTC; CDR3aa: CASSGQVETQYF; j_gene: TRBJ2-5; d_gene: .; v_gene: TRBV18; abundance: .
CDR3nt: TGTGCCAGCACCTTTCAGCGGGAAGAGACCCAGTACTTC; CDR3aa: CASTFQREETQYF; j_gene: TRBJ2-5; d_gene: .; v_gene: TRBV7-2; abundance: .
CDR3nt: TGTGCCAGCAGCGCCTGGGACAGGGAGGTTGAGAACACCGGGGAGCTGTTTTTT; CDR3aa: CASSAWDREVENTGELFF; j_gene: TRBJ2-2; d_gene: TRBD1; v_gene: TRBV9; abundance: once
CDR3nt: TGTGCCAGCAGCCCCCTTCTGAGGGGAGGGCAAGAGACCCAGTACTTC; CDR3aa: CASSPLLRGGQETQYF; j_gene: TRBJ2-5; d_gene: TRBD2; v_gene: TRBV5-5; abundance: .
CDR3nt: TGTGCCAGCAGCCAAGATTGGGCAGCCAGAATGGGTGGCTACACCTTC; CDR3aa: CASSQDWAARMGGYTF; j_gene: TRBJ1-2; d_gene: .; v_gene: TRBV3-1/TRBV3-2; abundance: once
CDR3nt: TGCAGTGCTAGTACCCCAGGGTCCGCCTACGAGCAGTACTTC; CDR3aa: CSASTPGSAYEQYF; j_gene: TRBJ2-7; d_gene: .; v_gene: TRBV20-1; abundance: .
CDR3nt: TGTGCCAGCAGCTTCGGACTAGCGGGAGGCGCCGGGTTGGAGACCCAGTACTTC; CDR3aa: CASSFGLAGGAGLETQYF; j_gene: TRBJ2-5; d_gene: TRBD2; v_gene: TRBV5-8; abundance: once
CDR3nt: TGTGCCAGCAGCTTGGGGTTTAGCGGGAGTGGTGAGACCCAGTACTTC; CDR3aa: CASSLGFSGSGETQYF; j_gene: TRBJ2-5; d_gene: TRBD2; v_gene: TRBV5-8; abundance: many
CDR3nt: TGTGCCAGCAGCTTAGGGACTAGCGGGACGGTCCAAGAGACCCAGTACTTC; CDR3aa: CASSLGTSGTVQETQYF; j_gene: TRBJ2-5; d_gene: TRBD2; v_gene: TRBV7-2; abundance: .
CDR3nt: TGTGCCAGCAGCTTAAGACGGACAGGGCGAAATGAAAAACTGTTTTTT; CDR3aa: CASSLRRTGRNEKLFF; j_gene: TRBJ1-4; d_gene: TRBD1; v_gene: TRBV7-9; abundance: .
CDR3nt: TGTGCCAGCAGTTCCCACGGTTCCTTGAGTTCAGATACGCAGTATTTT; CDR3aa: CASSSHGSLSSDTQYF; j_gene: TRBJ2-3; d_gene: .; v_gene: TRBV28; abundance: .
CDR3nt: TGTGCCAGCTCAATCACTAGCTATGGCACAGATACGCAGTATTTT; CDR3aa: CASSITSYGTDTQYF; j_gene: TRBJ2-3; d_gene: .; v_gene: TRBV18; abundance: .
CDR3nt: TGCGCCAGCAGCCAAGCCTGGGACAGTGACTTCTACGAGCAGTACTTC; CDR3aa: CASSQAWDSDFYEQYF; j_gene: TRBJ2-7; d_gene: TRBD1; v_gene: TRBV4-1; abundance: .
CDR3nt: TGTGCCAGCAGCCTCGGGACTAGCCGCTACTACGAGCAGTACTTC; CDR3aa: CASSLGTSRYYEQYF; j_gene: TRBJ2-7; d_gene: TRBD2; v_gene: TRBV4-2; abundance: .
CDR3nt: TGTGCCAGCAGCTCAAGCCTGGGACAGGGCTATGGCTACACCTTC; CDR3aa: CASSSSLGQGYGYTF; j_gene: TRBJ1-2; d_gene: TRBD1; v_gene: TRBV5-5; abundance: few
CDR3nt: TGCAGTGCTAGAGAGGAACCCAGGGGGTACTTC; CDR3aa: CSAREEPRGYF; j_gene: TRBJ2-7; d_gene: .; v_gene: TRBV20-1; abundance: .
CDR3nt: TGTGCCAGCAGCCAAGATCCACATTCGAACACTGAAGCTTTCTTT; CDR3aa: CASSQDPHSNTEAFF; j_gene: TRBJ1-1; d_gene: .; v_gene: TRBV4-2; abundance: once
CDR3nt: TGTGCCAGCAGACGTGGCGGCCTGGCCCATGAGCAGTTCTTC; CDR3aa: CASRRGGLAHEQFF; j_gene: TRBJ2-1; d_gene: .; v_gene: TRBV28; abundance: few
CDR3nt: TGTGCCAGCAGTTTATCAGCGGGAGGGTCCTACAATGAGCAGTTCTTC; CDR3aa: CASSLSAGGSYNEQFF; j_gene: TRBJ2-1; d_gene: TRBD2; v_gene: TRBV28; abundance: .
CDR3nt: TGTGCCAGCAGTAAGGGACTAGCGGGAGAGTACTACGAGCAGTACTTC; CDR3aa: CASSKGLAGEYYEQYF; j_gene: TRBJ2-7; d_gene: TRBD2; v_gene: TRBV2; abundance: .
CDR3nt: TGTGCCTGGAGTAATAGTTGGGCCCATGGCTACACCTTC; CDR3aa: CAWSNSWAHGYTF; j_gene: TRBJ1-2; d_gene: .; v_gene: TRBV30; abundance: .
CDR3nt: TGTGCCAGCAGCGTTTCGGTAGCGGGAGGGACAGATACGCAGTATTTT; CDR3aa: CASSVSVAGGTDTQYF; j_gene: TRBJ2-3; d_gene: TRBD2; v_gene: TRBV9; abundance: few
CDR3nt: TGTGCCAGCAGTGAACTAGCGGGAGGACATTCGGCGCAGTATTTT; CDR3aa: CASSELAGGHSAQYF; j_gene: TRBJ2-3; d_gene: TRBD2; v_gene: TRBV6-1; abundance: .
CDR3nt: TGTGCCAGTAGCCTTACAGGATCAACTAATGAAAAACTGTTTTTT; CDR3aa: CASSLTGSTNEKLFF; j_gene: TRBJ1-4; d_gene: .; v_gene: TRBV19; abundance: few
CDR3nt: TGTGCCAGTAGTATAGGACAGGGTTGGGGCAATCAGCCCCAGCATTTT; CDR3aa: CASSIGQGWGNQPQHF; j_gene: TRBJ1-5; d_gene: TRBD1; v_gene: TRBV19; abundance: .
CDR3nt: TGTGCCACACTAGCGGGGGGCCAAGAGACCCAGTACTTC; CDR3aa: CATLAGGQETQYF; j_gene: TRBJ2-5; d_gene: TRBD2; v_gene: TRBV10-3; abundance: .
CDR3nt: TGTGCCAGCAGTGAAGAGCGGGAAGCTGAGCAGTTCTTC; CDR3aa: CASSEEREAEQFF; j_gene: TRBJ2-1; d_gene: TRBD2; v_gene: TRBV2; abundance: .
CDR3nt: TGTGCCAGCATCCTTCTCCTTCCGGGAGGGCCGCCCTACGAGCAGTACTTC; CDR3aa: CASILLLPGGPPYEQYF; j_gene: TRBJ2-7; d_gene: TRBD2; v_gene: TRBV7-2; abundance: .
CDR3nt: TGTGCCAGCCGGGACAGGGGGACCAATTCACCCCTCCACTTT; CDR3aa: CASRDRGTNSPLHF; j_gene: TRBJ1-6; d_gene: TRBD1; v_gene: TRBV5-5; abundance: .